Listed below are T cell receptor beta chains from one sample, sequenced in a study of HIV-infected patients and healthy controls. TCRdb re-derived calls from the 5' RACE reads in MiXCR, one entry per CDR3 protein. This table has about 10,000 distinct CDR3 sequences, approximately 8% appearing once. Sequencing was carried out using blood. All receptors come from an adult in good health. The CDR3 runs from the conserved cysteine through the conserved F or W. D genes are given only for firm matches. Rows give clone size only sometimes, using once, few, many, or a class for an expanded clone.

v_gene: TRBV5-1; d_gene: -; abundance: few; j_gene: TRBJ1-2; CDR3aa: CASSTEDSAYGYTF; CDR3nt: TGCGCCAGCAGCACCGAAGACAGTGCCTATGGCTACACCTTC
v_gene: TRBV20-1; d_gene: -; abundance: medium-sized; j_gene: TRBJ1-6; CDR3aa: CSARPPVENSPLHF; CDR3nt: TGCAGTGCTAGACCCCCGGTGGAGAATTCACCCCTCCACTTT
v_gene: TRBV20-1; d_gene: TRBD2; abundance: many; j_gene: TRBJ2-5; CDR3aa: CSARSLGLSISETQYF; CDR3nt: TGCAGTGCTAGATCCTTGGGACTATCCATCTCCGAGACCCAGTACTTC
v_gene: TRBV6-2/TRBV6-3; d_gene: -; abundance: many; j_gene: TRBJ1-4; CDR3aa: CASSPADEKLFF; CDR3nt: TGTGCCAGCAGTCCGGCGGATGAAAAACTGTTTTTT
v_gene: TRBV19; d_gene: -; abundance: medium-sized; j_gene: TRBJ1-5; CDR3aa: CASSTPRRAERGNQPQHF; CDR3nt: TGTGCCAGTAGTACGCCCCGCCGAGCCGAAAGAGGCAATCAGCCCCAGCATTTT
v_gene: TRBV10-1; d_gene: -; abundance: many; j_gene: TRBJ2-1; CDR3aa: CASSEAGSNYNEQFF; CDR3nt: TGCGCCAGCAGTGAGGCGGGGAGCAATTACAATGAGCAGTTCTTC
v_gene: TRBV12-3/TRBV12-4; d_gene: TRBD2; abundance: -; j_gene: TRBJ2-5; CDR3aa: CASSPGLAGWGETQYF; CDR3nt: TGTGCCAGCAGTCCGGGACTAGCGGGGTGGGGAGAGACCCAGTACTTC
v_gene: TRBV11-2; d_gene: TRBD1; abundance: many; j_gene: TRBJ1-3; CDR3aa: CASSLTPGTGGVTIYF; CDR3nt: TGTGCCAGCAGCTTAACTCCCGGGACAGGGGGCGTCACCATATATTTT
v_gene: TRBV6-1; d_gene: -; abundance: many; j_gene: TRBJ1-2; CDR3aa: CASTLTVANYGYTF; CDR3nt: TGTGCCAGCACCCTGACTGTAGCTAACTATGGCTACACCTTC
v_gene: TRBV12-5; d_gene: -; abundance: few; j_gene: TRBJ2-4; CDR3aa: CASGLVLEDSEAKNIQYF; CDR3nt: TGTGCTAGTGGTTTGGTACTAGAGGACTCAGAAGCCAAAAACATTCAGTACTTC
v_gene: TRBV5-4; d_gene: TRBD1; abundance: many; j_gene: TRBJ2-7; CDR3aa: CASSLRGQGTREQYF; CDR3nt: TGTGCCAGCAGCTTGAGGGGACAGGGAACCCGCGAGCAGTACTTC
v_gene: TRBV6-5; d_gene: -; abundance: medium-sized; j_gene: TRBJ2-2; CDR3aa: CASSTGVTGELFF; CDR3nt: TGTGCCAGCAGTACAGGTGTCACCGGGGAGCTGTTTTTT